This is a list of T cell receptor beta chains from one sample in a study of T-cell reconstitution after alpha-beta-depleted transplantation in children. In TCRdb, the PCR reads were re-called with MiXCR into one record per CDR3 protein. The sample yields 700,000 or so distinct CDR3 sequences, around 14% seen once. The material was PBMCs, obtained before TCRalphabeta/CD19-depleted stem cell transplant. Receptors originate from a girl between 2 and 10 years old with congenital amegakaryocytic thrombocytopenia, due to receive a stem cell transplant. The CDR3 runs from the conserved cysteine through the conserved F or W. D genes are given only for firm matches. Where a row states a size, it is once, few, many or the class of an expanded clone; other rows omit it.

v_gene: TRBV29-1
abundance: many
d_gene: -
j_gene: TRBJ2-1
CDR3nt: TGCAGCGTTGACCCGGAGTTTAATGAGCAGTTCTTC
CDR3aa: CSVDPEFNEQFF

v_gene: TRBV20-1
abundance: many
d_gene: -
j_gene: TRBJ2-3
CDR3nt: TGCAGTGCTAGCCGGAGGAGCGACACCACAGATACGCAGTATTTT
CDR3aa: CSASRRSDTTDTQYF

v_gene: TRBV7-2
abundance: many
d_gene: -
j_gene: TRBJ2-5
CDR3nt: TGTGCCAGCAGCTTGACCCTGGTGGTAGAGACCCAGTACTTC
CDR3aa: CASSLTLVVETQYF

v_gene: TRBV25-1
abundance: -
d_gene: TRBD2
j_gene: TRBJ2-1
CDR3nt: TGTGCCAGCATGTTGTCGGGACTAGCGGTTAACTACAATGAGCAGTTCTTC
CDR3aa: CASMLSGLAVNYNEQFF

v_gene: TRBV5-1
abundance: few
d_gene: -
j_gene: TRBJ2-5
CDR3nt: TGTGCCAGCAGTTCGCAGTCCCAGGAGACCCAGTACTTC
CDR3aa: CASSSQSQETQYF

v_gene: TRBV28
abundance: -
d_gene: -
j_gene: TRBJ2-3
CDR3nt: TGTGCCAGCAGTTGCGGAGGGGAGTTGGATACGCAGTATTTT
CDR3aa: CASSCGGELDTQYF

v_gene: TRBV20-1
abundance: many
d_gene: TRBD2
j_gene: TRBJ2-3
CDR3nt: TGCAGTGCAAGCGAGAGAGCGGGAGGGGCTACAGATACGCAGTATTTT
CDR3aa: CSASERAGGATDTQYF

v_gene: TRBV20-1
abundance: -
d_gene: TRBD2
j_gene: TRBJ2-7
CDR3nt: TGCAGTGCTAGAGCCCCCCTAGCGGGAGCCCACGAGCAGTACTTC
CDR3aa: CSARAPLAGAHEQYF

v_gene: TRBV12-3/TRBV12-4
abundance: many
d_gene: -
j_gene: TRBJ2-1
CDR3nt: TGTGCCAGCAGCTACGGAGGGAGAAATGAGCAGTTCTTC
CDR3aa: CASSYGGRNEQFF

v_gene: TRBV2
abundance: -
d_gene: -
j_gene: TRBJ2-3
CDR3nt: TGTGCCAGCAGTACCGTCACAGATACGCAGTATTTT
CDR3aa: CASSTVTDTQYF

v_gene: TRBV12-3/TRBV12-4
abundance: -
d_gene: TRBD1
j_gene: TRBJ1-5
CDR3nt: TGTGCCAGCAGAGATCCGGGACAGGGGAAGGGGAGGCAGCCCCAGCATTTT
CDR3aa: CASRDPGQGKGRQPQHF

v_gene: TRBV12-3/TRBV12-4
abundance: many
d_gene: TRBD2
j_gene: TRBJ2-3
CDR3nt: TGTGCCAGCATCCCGGGACTAGCGTCAGATACGCAGTATTTT
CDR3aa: CASIPGLASDTQYF

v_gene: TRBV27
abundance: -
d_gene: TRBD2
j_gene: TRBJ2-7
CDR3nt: TGTGCCAGCAGTCCCGTAGCGGGAAGGACAGCCGAGCAGTACTTC
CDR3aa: CASSPVAGRTAEQYF

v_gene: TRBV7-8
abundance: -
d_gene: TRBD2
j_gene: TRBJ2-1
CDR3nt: TGTGCCAGCAGCCAGGGACTAGACATCGATGAGCAGTTCTTC
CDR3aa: CASSQGLDIDEQFF

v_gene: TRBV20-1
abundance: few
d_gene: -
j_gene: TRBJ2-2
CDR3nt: TGCAGTGCTCTTGCCCTCGCTCGGGGGGAGCTGTTTTTT
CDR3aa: CSALALARGELFF

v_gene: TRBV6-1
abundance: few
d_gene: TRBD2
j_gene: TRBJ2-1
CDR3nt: TGTGCTGAGGCACGAGCGGGAACCTACAATGAGCAGTTCTTC
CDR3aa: CAEARAGTYNEQFF

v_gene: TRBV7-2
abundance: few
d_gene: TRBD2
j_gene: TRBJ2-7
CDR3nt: TGTGCCAGCACCGACCGGACTAGCGGGAGAAGCTCCTACGAGCAGTACTTC
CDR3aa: CASTDRTSGRSSYEQYF

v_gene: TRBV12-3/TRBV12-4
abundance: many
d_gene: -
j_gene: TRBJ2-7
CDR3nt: TGTGCCAGCAGTTTGGGCAGTTGGTACGAGCAGTACTTC
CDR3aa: CASSLGSWYEQYF

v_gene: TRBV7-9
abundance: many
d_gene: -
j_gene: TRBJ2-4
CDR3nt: TGTGCCAGCAGCTTAGTCCCTGTGGGGACGGGCAAAAACATTCAGTACTTC
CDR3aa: CASSLVPVGTGKNIQYF

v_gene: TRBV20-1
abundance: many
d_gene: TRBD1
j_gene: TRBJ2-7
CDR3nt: TGCAGTGCTACGAGGACAGGGAGTGTGAACGAGCAGTACTTC
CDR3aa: CSATRTGSVNEQYF

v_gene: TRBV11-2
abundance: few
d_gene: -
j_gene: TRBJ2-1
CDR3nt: TGTGCCAGCAGCTCTAGAGGGAGTAGCTCCTACAATGAGCAGTTCTTC
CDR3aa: CASSSRGSSSYNEQFF

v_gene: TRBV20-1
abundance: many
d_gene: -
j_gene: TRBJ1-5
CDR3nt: TGCAGTGCTACCGGACAGATTAATCAGCCCCAGCATTTT
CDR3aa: CSATGQINQPQHF

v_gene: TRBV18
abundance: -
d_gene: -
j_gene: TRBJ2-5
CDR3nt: TGTGCCAGCTCACCACAGCAGGGATTGAGGTCGCAAGAGACCCAGTACTTC
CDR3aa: CASSPQQGLRSQETQYF

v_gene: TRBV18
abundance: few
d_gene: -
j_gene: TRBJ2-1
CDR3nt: TGTGCCAGCTCACCACCTGATTATCCCTCCTACAATGAGCAGTTCTTC
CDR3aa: CASSPPDYPSYNEQFF

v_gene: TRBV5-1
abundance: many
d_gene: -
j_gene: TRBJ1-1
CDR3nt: TGCGCCAGCAGCTTGGATGGTCTAGGGCGCACTGAAGCTTTCTTT
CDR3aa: CASSLDGLGRTEAFF

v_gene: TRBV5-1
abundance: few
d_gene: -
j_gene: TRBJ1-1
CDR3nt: TGCGCCAGCAGCTTCCGGGCCTTGAACACTGAAGCTTTCTTT
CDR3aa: CASSFRALNTEAFF

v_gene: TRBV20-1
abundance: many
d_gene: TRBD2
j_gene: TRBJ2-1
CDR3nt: TGCAGTGCTAGTAAAGGGACTAGCGGGAGCGATGAGCAGTTCTTC
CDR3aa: CSASKGTSGSDEQFF

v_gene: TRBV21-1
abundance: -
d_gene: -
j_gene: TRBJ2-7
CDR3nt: TGTGCCAGCAGCAAAGGAGCCAGCGGGCCTACCTACGAGCAGTACTTC
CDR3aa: CASSKGASGPTYEQYF

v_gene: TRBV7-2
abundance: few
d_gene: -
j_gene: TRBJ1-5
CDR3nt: TGTGCCAGCAGCTTAGGCGGGGAACTAAATCAGCCCCAGCATTTT
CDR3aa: CASSLGGELNQPQHF

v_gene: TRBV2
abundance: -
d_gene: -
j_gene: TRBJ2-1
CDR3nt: TGTGCCAGCAGTGAAGCGCTGGGTCTAAAAATGGGCAATGAGCAGTTCTTC
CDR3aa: CASSEALGLKMGNEQFF

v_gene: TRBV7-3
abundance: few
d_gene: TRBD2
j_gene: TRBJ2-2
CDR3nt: TGTGCCAGCAGCCCGGGACTAGCGGGAGTATCCGGGGAGCTGTTTTTT
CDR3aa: CASSPGLAGVSGELFF

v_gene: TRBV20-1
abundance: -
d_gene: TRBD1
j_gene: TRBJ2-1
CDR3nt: TGCAGTGCTTCACAAGGACAGGGATGGGTGAATGAGCAGTTCTTC
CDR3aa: CSASQGQGWVNEQFF

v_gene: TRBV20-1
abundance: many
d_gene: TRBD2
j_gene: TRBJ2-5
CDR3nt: TGCAGTGCTAGAGATTCGGGACTAGTCTACCAAGAGACCCAGTACTTC
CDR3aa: CSARDSGLVYQETQYF

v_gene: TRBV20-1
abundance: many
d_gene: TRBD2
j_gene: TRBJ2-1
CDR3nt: TGCAGTGCTCCACTAGCGGGAGACAATGAGCAGTTCTTC
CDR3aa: CSAPLAGDNEQFF

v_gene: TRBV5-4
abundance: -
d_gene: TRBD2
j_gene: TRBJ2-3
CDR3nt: TGTGCCAGCAGCTCTGCCGAAGGGACTAGCCTTGCACTAGCGAGCACAGATACGCAGTATTTT
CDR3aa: CASSSAEGTSLALASTDTQYF

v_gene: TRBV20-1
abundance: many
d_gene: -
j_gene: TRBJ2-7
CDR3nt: TGCAGTGCTAGCAAAGAGTCCGGGACACTCACCTACGAGCAGTACTTC
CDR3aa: CSASKESGTLTYEQYF

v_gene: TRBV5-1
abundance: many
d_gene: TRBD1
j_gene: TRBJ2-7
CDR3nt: TGCGCCAGCAGCCCTCTGACAGGGTCCTACGAGCAGTACTTC
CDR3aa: CASSPLTGSYEQYF

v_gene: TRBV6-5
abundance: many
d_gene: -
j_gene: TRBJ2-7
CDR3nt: TGTGCCAGCAGTTACTCGGTTTCGGAGGAGCAGTACTTC
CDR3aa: CASSYSVSEEQYF

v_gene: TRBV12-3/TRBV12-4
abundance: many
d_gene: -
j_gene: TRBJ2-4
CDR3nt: TGTGCCAGCACCCCCGGGGAGGGGGTAGCCAAAAACATTCAGTACTTC
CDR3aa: CASTPGEGVAKNIQYF

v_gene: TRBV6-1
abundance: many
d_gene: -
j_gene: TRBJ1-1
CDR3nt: TGTGCCAGCGAGAAGGGGTCATTGAACACTGAAGCTTTCTTT
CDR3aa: CASEKGSLNTEAFF

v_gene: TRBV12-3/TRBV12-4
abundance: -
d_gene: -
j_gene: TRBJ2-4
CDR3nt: TGTGCCAGCAGTATCCGGGACGACCTAGCCAAAAACATTCAGTACTTC
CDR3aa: CASSIRDDLAKNIQYF

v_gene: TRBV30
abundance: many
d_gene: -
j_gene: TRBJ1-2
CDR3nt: TGTGCCTGGAGTGTACAGGGACTTAACTATGGCTACACCTTC
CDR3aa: CAWSVQGLNYGYTF

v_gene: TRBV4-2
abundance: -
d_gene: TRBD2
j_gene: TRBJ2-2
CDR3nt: TGTGCCAGCAGCCAAGAACGCTCTAGCGGGAGTACGGGGGAGCTGTTTTTT
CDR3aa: CASSQERSSGSTGELFF

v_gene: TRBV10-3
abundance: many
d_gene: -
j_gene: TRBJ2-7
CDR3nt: TGTGCCATCAAGAGAGATCTTTCCTACGAGCAGTACTTC
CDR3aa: CAIKRDLSYEQYF

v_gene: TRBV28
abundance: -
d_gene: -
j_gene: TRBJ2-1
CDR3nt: TGTGCCAGCAGCCCCCCGGGGAGCTCCTACAATGAGCAGTTCTTC
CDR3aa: CASSPPGSSYNEQFF

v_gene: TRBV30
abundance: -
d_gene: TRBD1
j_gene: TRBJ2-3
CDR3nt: TGTGCCTGGAGTGCTGACAGGGGGCCTTCTGAGAGGCAGTATTTT
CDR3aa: CAWSADRGPSERQYF

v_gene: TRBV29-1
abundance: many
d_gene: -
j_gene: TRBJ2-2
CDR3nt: TGCAGCGTTGACGGGGGACTTCATACCGGGGAGCTGTTTTTT
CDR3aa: CSVDGGLHTGELFF

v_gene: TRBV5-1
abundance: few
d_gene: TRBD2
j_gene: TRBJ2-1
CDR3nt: TGCGCCAGCAGCTTGGAGGGGACTAGCGGGTCGGCGCAGTTCTTC
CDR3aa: CASSLEGTSGSAQFF

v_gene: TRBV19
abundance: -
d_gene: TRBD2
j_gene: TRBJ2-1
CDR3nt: TGTGCCAGTAGTATTCGGGAACTAGCGGGCAATGAGCAGTTCTTC
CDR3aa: CASSIRELAGNEQFF

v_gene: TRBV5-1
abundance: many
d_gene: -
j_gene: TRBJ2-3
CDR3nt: TGCGCCAGCAGCATCCTAATTTTGGGAACGCAGTATTTT
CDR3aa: CASSILILGTQYF

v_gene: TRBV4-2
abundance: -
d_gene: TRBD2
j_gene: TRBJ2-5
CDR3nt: TGTGCCAGCAGCCCCAAAACTAGCGGGATTTTCGGTGAGACCCAGTACTTC
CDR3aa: CASSPKTSGIFGETQYF

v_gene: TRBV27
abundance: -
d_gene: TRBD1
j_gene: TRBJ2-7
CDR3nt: TGTGCCAGCGGAACCGGGACAGGGGTTCGGGAGCAGTACTTC
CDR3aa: CASGTGTGVREQYF

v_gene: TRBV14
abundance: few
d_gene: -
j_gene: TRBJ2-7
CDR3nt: TGTGCCAGCAGCCAAGATTACAGAGCCTACGAGCAGTACTTC
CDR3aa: CASSQDYRAYEQYF

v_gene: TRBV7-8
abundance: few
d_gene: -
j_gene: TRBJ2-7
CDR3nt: TGTGCCAGCAGCGGGTCGTCGTCCTACGAGCAGTACTTC
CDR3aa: CASSGSSSYEQYF

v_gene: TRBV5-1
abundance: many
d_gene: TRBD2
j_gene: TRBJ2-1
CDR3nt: TGCGCCAGCAGCTTACTAGCGGGCACCCTCTATGGGGAGCAGTTCTTC
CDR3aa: CASSLLAGTLYGEQFF

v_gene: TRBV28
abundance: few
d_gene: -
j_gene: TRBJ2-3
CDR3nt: TGTGCCACCAGGGTGGCGGGGTCCACAGATACGCAGTATTTT
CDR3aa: CATRVAGSTDTQYF

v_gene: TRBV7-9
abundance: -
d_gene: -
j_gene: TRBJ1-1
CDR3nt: TGTGCCAGCAGCTTAGGGTGGGGGCAGGACACTGAAGCTTTCTTT
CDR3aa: CASSLGWGQDTEAFF

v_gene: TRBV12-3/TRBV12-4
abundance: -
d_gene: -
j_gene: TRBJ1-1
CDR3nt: TGTGCCAGCAGTTTCCCGGACAGTGAAGCTTTCTTT
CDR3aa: CASSFPDSEAFF

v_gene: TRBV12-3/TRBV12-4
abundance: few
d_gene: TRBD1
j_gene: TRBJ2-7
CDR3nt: TGTGCCAGCAGTTACGGTGGAAACAGGGGCACTAGCTCCTACGAGCAGTACTTC
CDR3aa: CASSYGGNRGTSSYEQYF